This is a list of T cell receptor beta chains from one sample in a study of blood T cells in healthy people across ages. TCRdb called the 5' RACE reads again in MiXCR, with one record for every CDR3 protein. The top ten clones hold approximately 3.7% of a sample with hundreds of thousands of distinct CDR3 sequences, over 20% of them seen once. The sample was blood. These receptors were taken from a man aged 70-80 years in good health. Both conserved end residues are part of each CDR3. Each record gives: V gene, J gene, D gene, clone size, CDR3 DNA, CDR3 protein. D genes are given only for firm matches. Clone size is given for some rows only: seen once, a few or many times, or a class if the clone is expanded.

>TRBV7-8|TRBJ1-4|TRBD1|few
TGTGCCAGCAGCATAAGCCCCCGAAGGACAGGGTGGGATGAAAAACTGTTTTTT
CASSISPRRTGWDEKLFF
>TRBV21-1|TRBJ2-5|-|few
TGTGCCAGCAGCAAAGAGCACAGGGAGGCTTCAGAGACCCAGTACTTC
CASSKEHREASETQYF
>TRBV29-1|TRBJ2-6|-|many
TGCAGCGTTGAAGCCGGGACAGGGGCCAACGTCCTGACTTTC
CSVEAGTGANVLTF
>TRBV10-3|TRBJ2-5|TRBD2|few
TGTGCCATCAGTGAGTCTACTAGCGATGTGGAGACCCAGTACTTC
CAISESTSDVETQYF
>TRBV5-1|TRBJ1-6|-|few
TGCGCCAGCAGCTTGGACAGAGATTCACCCCTCCACTTT
CASSLDRDSPLHF
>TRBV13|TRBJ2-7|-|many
TGTGCCAGCAGTCACGAGGGCCTGAACTACGAGCAGTACTTC
CASSHEGLNYEQYF
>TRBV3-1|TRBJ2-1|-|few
TGTGCCAGCAGCCCTCTGGGTGTAGGGTCCTACAATGAGCAGTTCTTC
CASSPLGVGSYNEQFF
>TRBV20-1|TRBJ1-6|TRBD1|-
TGCAGTGCCAAGGACAGGACCGATTCACCCCTCCACTTT
CSAKDRTDSPLHF
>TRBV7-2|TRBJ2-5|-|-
TGTGCCAGCAGCATCGCGGAGGGCGGAGAGACCCAGTACTTC
CASSIAEGGETQYF
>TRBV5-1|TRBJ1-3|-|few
TGCGCCAGCAGCGGGGATGGGACTGGAAACACCATATATTTT
CASSGDGTGNTIYF
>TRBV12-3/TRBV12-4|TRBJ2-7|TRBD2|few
TGTGCCAGCAGTTTAGAACCTAGCGGGCACAACTCCTACGAGCAGTACTTC
CASSLEPSGHNSYEQYF
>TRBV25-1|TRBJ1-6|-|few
TGTGCCAGCATGGACCCCTTCGGGGATTCACCCCTCCACTTT
CASMDPFGDSPLHF
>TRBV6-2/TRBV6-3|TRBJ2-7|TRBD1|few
TGTGCCAGCAGTTACTCTGACAGGGTCTTCTCCTACGAGCAGTACTTC
CASSYSDRVFSYEQYF
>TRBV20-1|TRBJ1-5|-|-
TGCAGTGCTTGCTCCGGGACGATAACGGAAGCCCAGCATTTT
CSACSGTITEAQHF
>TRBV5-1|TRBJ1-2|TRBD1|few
TGCGCCAGCAGCGGGGGACAGGGGTCCTATGGCTACACCTTC
CASSGGQGSYGYTF
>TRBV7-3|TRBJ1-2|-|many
TGTGCCAGCAGCTTAACCCCCGCAGGGGATGGCTACACCTTC
CASSLTPAGDGYTF
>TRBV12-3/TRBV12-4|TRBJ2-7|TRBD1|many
TGTGCCAGCAGTCCTTCGGACAGGTCCGACGAGCAGTACTTC
CASSPSDRSDEQYF
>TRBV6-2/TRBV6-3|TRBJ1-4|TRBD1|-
TGTGCCAGCAGCAACAGGGGGCGTGAAAAACTGTTTTTT
CASSNRGREKLFF
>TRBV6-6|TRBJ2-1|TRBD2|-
TGTGCCAGCAGTTACCTCCATAGCGGGAGGGCCAATGAGCAGTTCTTC
CASSYLHSGRANEQFF
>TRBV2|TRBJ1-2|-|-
TGTGCCCAAAGGACAGACAACTATGGCTACACCTTC
CAQRTDNYGYTF
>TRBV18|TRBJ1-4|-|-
TGTGCCAGCTCACCTGGAGAGGAAAAACTGTTTTTT
CASSPGEEKLFF